The rows below give T cell receptor beta chains drawn from one sample of a study of blood T cell repertoires in COVID-19. Assay: immunoSEQ multiplex PCR; the TCRdb copy retains only in-frame clones and omits some. The sample yields approximately 100,000 clones, about 90% seen once. The sequenced sample consisted of peripheral blood. The origin of the receptors is a woman aged 60 to 75 with acute or convalescent COVID-19. Both conserved end residues are part of each CDR3. A D gene is named only where the DNA matches it firmly. A row's size may be missing; if present it is once, few, many or a size class.

>NA|TRBD1|TRBV5-4|TRBJ1-2
TGTGCCAGCAGCTTGGTGGGACAGAACTATGGCTACACCTTC
CASSLVGQNYGYTF
>NA|NA|TRBV28|TRBJ1-1
TGTGCCAGCAGTTTATACCTTCCCCGACAGACTCGAGGAGCTTTCTTT
CASSLYLPRQTRGAFF
>NA|TRBD1|TRBV9|TRBJ2-2
TGTGCCAGCAGCGTAGGGGGACAGGGTACCGGGGAGCTGTTTTTT
CASSVGGQGTGELFF
>few|TRBD2|TRBV19|TRBJ2-2
TGTGCCAGTAGAGATCGACTAGCGGGAGGCCCCGGGGAGCTGTTTTTT
CASRDRLAGGPGELFF
>NA|NA|TRBV2|TRBJ2-5
TGTGCCAGCAGTGACGTAGCGCCGGAGACCCAGTACTTC
CASSDVAPETQYF
>NA|NA|TRBV2|TRBJ2-1
TGTGCCAGCAGTGAAGCGAGACTCAATGAGCAGTTCTTC
CASSEARLNEQFF
>NA|TRBD2|TRBV7-8|TRBJ2-5
TGTGCCAGCAGCTTAGAGGTCCAGACTAGCGGGAGTTTGGAGGAAGAGACCCAGTACTTC
CASSLEVQTSGSLEEETQYF
>NA|NA|TRBV10-3|TRBJ2-7
TGTGCCAGGCCTCCTCTTGACAGCTACGAGCAGTACTTC
CARPPLDSYEQYF
>NA|NA|TRBV3-1/TRBV3-2|TRBJ1-1
TGTGCCAGCAGCCTGGAGACAGCCAACACTGAAGCTTTCTTT
CASSLETANTEAFF
>NA|NA|TRBV11-2|TRBJ1-5
TGTGCCAGCAGCTTAAACACCGATCAGCCCCAGCATTTT
CASSLNTDQPQHF
>NA|TRBD1|TRBV5-4|TRBJ1-4
TGTGCCAGCAGCTTGTCGACAGGGGAAAAACTGTTTTTT
CASSLSTGEKLFF
>NA|TRBD1|TRBV18|TRBJ1-1
TGTGCCAGCTCACCATACCGGGACAGGGATGTAGCCACTGAAGCTTTCTTT
CASSPYRDRDVATEAFF
>NA|NA|TRBV15|TRBJ1-1
TGTGCCACCAGCAGAGTCAGGGAGGGCACTGAAGCTTTCTTT
CATSRVREGTEAFF
>once|NA|TRBV12-3/TRBV12-4|TRBJ2-7
TGTGCCAGCAGTTCTGCCGAGGCTTCGCAGTACTTC
CASSSAEASQYF
>NA|NA|TRBV28|TRBJ2-1
TGTGCCTCTTCGGACTGGATCAATGAGCAGTTCTTC
CASSDWINEQFF
>NA|TRBD2|TRBV14|TRBJ2-1
TGTGCCAGCAGCCAATTGCCGACTAGCGGCATAGTATACCCCTCCTACAATGAGCAGTTCTTC
CASSQLPTSGIVYPSYNEQFF
>NA|TRBD2|TRBV5-1|TRBJ2-1
TGCGCCAGCAGCTTGGAGGCTAGCGGGATGAATGAGCAGTTCTTC
CASSLEASGMNEQFF
>NA|TRBD1|TRBV5-4|TRBJ2-3
TGTGCCAGCAGCTTATTAAGGGACAGGGCAACAGATACGCAGTATTTT
CASSLLRDRATDTQYF
>NA|NA|TRBV10-2|TRBJ1-1
TGCGCCAGCAGTGAGTCTCCGGGCAGGAGGACTGAAGCTTTCTTT
CASSESPGRRTEAFF
>few|TRBD1|TRBV5-1|TRBJ1-2
TGCGCCACCGGACAGGGGGCAGGCTATGGCTACACCTTC
CATGQGAGYGYTF
>NA|NA|TRBV3-1/TRBV3-2|TRBJ2-2
TGTGCCAGCAGCCAAGGCCTAAACACCGGGGAGCTGTTTTTT
CASSQGLNTGELFF
>NA|TRBD2|TRBV7-2|TRBJ2-5
TGTGCCAGCAGCCCGATGGCGGGAGGTGGGACCCAGTACTTC
CASSPMAGGGTQYF
>NA|NA|TRBV7-8|TRBJ1-5
TGTGCCAGCAGCCAAGGACAGAGTCAGTTCAATCGGCCCCAGCATTTT
CASSQGQSQFNRPQHF
>NA|NA|TRBV3-1/TRBV3-2|TRBJ1-5
TGTGCCAGCAGCCAAACCCCCGGGAGCAATCAGCCCCAGCATTTT
CASSQTPGSNQPQHF
>NA|TRBD2|TRBV30|TRBJ2-7
TGTGCCTGGAGTATCTCCAGCGGGAGGACCTACGAGCAGTACTTC
CAWSISSGRTYEQYF
>NA|TRBD1|TRBV5-1|TRBJ2-2
TGCGCCAGCAGCCCCGGGACAGGGGGCACCGGGGAGCTGTTTTTT
CASSPGTGGTGELFF
>NA|NA|TRBV6-2/TRBV6-3|TRBJ1-1
TGTGCCAGCAGTTACGGAGGGAAAGCTTTCTTT
CASSYGGKAFF
>NA|NA|TRBV3-1/TRBV3-2|TRBJ2-1
TGTGCCAGCAGCCAGCGGTCCCTTGACAGTTTCTCCTACAATGAGCAGTTCTTC
CASSQRSLDSFSYNEQFF
>NA|NA|TRBV24-1|TRBJ2-1
TGTGCCACCAGTGATTGGGGAGACGGGTACAATGAGCAGTTCTTC
CATSDWGDGYNEQFF
>NA|NA|TRBV5-6|TRBJ2-5
TGTGCCAGCAGCTTGGTAGGGACACTTAAAGAGACCCAGTACTTC
CASSLVGTLKETQYF
>NA|TRBD1|TRBV12-3/TRBV12-4|TRBJ1-1
TGTGCCAGCAGTTCGATACAGGGGACTGAAGCTTTCTTT
CASSSIQGTEAFF
>NA|NA|TRBV4-1|TRBJ1-2
TGCGCCAGCAGCCAAGTAGGCAGGGAACTCTATGGCTACACCTTC
CASSQVGRELYGYTF
>NA|NA|TRBV19|TRBJ1-4
TGTGCCAGTAGGCAGGGGCCCACAACTAATGAAAAACTGTTTTTT
CASRQGPTTNEKLFF